This TCR beta chain was profiled in a study of post-analysis software for immune sequencing data. About the study: Courses of disease covered relapsing-remitting, secondary progressive and progressive-relapsing multiple sclerosis.

General study findings and limits: Patients showed TRBV5-6, TRBV5-1 and TRBV20-1 among five TRBV segments more frequent than in controls. Normalized Chao1 diversity in multiple sclerosis patients fell significantly below that of controls. Strong co-clustering by F measure was seen for same-batch samples.

The CDR3 has 12 amino acids. Trimming left V 4 bases short and J 6 bases short, with 8 bases between. Germline lookup yields CDR1 SGHRS and CDR2 YFSETQ. Each TCR beta cDNA library carried unique molecular identifiers. Via MiXCR, TCRdb re-called the PCR reads, giving one row per CDR3 protein. This sample has 800,000 to 950,000 distinct CDR3 sequences; approximately 50% occur once, and the top ten carry 4.6%. Details on this clonotype: Its target is not known.

The genes are TRBV5-1 and TRBJ2-1; D gene ambiguous. The sample was blood. The sequence was obtained from a girl between 10 and 17 years old with multiple sclerosis. The DNA for the CDR3 is TGCGCCAGCAGCCGCATCCCCAATGAGCAGTTCTTC. This codes for CASSRIPNEQFF.